This TCR beta chain derives from a study of identical twins. TCRdb reprocessed the 5' RACE reads with MiXCR, giving one entry per CDR3 protein. The table includes 1.5 million or so distinct CDR3 sequences, 32% detected once. This clonotype was seen many times. The germline gives CDR1 MNHEY, CDR2 SMNVEV (reference sequence). This CDR3 contains 14 residues. The V end lost 0 bases, the J end lost 4 bases, and 10 bases lay between the germline ends. The chain is built from TRBV27 and TRBJ2-7, with D tentatively TRBD1 (6 bases). Sequenced: cord blood. The source of this sequence is a newborn girl in good health. In DNA, the CDR3 is TGTGCCAGCAGTTTATCCAGGGGCGGGTACGAGCAGTACTTC. It yields the protein CASSLSRGGYEQYF.